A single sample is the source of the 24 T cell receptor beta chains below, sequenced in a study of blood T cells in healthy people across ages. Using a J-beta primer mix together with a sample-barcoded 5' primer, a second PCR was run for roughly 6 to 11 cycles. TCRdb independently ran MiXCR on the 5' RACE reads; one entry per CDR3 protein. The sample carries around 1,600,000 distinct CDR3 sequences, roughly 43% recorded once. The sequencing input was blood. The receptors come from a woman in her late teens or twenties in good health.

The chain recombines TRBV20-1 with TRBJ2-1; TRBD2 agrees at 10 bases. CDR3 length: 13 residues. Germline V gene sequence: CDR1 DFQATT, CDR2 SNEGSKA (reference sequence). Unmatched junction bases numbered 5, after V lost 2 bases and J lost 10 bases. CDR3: CSARLAGVEEQFF. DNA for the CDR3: TGCAGTGCTAGACTAGCGGGAGTAGAAGAGCAGTTCTTC.

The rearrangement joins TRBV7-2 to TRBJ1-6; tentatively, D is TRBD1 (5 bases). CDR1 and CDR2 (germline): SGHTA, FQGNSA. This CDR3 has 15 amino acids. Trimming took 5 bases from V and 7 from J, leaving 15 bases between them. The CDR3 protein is CASSRNGGVNSPLHF. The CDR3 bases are TGTGCCAGCAGCCGGAATGGGGGAGTCAATTCACCCCTCCACTTT.

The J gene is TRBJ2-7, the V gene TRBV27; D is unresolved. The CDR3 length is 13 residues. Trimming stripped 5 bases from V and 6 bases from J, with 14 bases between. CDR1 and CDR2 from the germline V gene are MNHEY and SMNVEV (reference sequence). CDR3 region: CASSVTQHGEQYF. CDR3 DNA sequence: TGTGCCAGCAGTGTTACACAGCACGGCGAGCAGTACTTC.

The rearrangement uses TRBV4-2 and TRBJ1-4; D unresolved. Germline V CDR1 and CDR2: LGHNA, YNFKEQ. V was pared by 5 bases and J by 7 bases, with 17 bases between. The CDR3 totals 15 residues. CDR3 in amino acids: CASSGRPDAGEKLFF. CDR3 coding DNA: TGTGCCAGCAGCGGGCGACCGGATGCGGGTGAAAAACTGTTTTTT.

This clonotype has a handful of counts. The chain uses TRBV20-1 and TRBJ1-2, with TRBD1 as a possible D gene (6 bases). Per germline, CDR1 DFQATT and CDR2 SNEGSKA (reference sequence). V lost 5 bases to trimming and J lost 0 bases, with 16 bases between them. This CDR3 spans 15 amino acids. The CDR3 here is CSAFPGQTANYGYTF. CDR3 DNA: TGCAGTGCTTTTCCCGGACAGACCGCTAACTATGGCTACACCTTC.

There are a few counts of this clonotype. CDR3 in DNA: TGCAGTGCTCTCCCTTTTAGGGGCACAGATACGCAGTATTTT. This sequence encodes CSALPFRGTDTQYF. The chain joins TRBV20-1 to TRBJ2-3; D remains unclear. The V and J ends lost 5 bases and 1 base respectively, with 13 bases between them. From germline, CDR1 is DFQATT and CDR2 SNEGSKA (reference sequence). The CDR3 consists of 14 residues.

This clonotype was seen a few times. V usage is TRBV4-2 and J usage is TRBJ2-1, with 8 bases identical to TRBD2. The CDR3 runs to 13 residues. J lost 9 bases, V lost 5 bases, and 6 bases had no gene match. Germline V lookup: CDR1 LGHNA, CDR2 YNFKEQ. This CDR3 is CASSTSGGPEQFF. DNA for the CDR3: TGTGCCAGCAGCACTAGCGGAGGCCCTGAGCAGTTCTTC.

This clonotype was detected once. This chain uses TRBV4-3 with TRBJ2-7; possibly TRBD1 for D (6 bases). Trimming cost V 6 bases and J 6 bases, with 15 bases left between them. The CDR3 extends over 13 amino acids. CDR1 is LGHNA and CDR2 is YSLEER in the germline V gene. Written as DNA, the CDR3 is TGCGCCAGCAGTCAGGGGCCCGCGCGCGAGCAGTACTTC. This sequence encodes CASSQGPAREQYF.

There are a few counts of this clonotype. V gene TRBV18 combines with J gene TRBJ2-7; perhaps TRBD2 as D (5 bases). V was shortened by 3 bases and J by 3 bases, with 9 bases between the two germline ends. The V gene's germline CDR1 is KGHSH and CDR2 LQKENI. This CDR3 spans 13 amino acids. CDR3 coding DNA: TGTGCCAGCTCACCTACTAGTGTCTACGAGCAGTACTTC. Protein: CASSPTSVYEQYF.

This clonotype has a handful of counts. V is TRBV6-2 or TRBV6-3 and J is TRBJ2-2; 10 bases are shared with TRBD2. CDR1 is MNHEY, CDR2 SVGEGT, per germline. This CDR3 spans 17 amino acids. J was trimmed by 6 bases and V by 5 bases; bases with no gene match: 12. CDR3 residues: CASSRSFLAGVPGELFF. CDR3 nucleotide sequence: TGTGCCAGCAGTAGGAGCTTTCTAGCGGGAGTACCCGGGGAGCTGTTTTTT.

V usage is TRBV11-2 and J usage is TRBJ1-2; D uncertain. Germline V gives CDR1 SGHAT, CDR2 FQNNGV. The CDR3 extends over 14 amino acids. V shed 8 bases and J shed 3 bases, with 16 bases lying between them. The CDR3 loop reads CASGMAGPDYGYTF. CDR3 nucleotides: TGTGCCAGCGGAATGGCAGGCCCTGACTATGGCTACACCTTC.

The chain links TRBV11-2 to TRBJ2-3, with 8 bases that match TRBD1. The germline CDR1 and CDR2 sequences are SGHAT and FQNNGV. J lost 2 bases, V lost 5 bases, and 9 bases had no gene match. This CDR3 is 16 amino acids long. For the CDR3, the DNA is TGTGCCAGCAGCCCCCTAGACAGGGGCCTCACAGATACGCAGTATTTT. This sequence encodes CASSPLDRGLTDTQYF.

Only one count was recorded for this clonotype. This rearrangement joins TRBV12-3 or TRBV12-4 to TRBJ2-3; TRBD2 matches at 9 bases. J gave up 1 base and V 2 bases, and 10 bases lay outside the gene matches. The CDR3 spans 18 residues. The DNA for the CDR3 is TGTGCCAGCAGTTTAACCCCCGCGGCTAGCGGGGGCACAGATACGCAGTATTTT. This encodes CASSLTPAASGGTDTQYF.

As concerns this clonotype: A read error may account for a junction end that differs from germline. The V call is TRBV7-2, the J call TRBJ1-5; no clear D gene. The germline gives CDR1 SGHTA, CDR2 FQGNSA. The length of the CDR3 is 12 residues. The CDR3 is CASSPFNQSQHF. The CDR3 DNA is TGTGCCAGCAGCCCCTTCAATCAGTCCCAGCATTTT.

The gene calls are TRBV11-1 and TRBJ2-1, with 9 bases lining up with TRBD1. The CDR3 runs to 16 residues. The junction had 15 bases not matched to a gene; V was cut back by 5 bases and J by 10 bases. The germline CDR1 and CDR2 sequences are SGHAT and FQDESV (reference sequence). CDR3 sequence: CASSPGGQGIFGEQFF. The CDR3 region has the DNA TGTGCCAGCAGCCCCGGGGGACAGGGCATTTTCGGCGAGCAGTTCTTC. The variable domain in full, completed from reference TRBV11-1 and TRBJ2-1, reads EAEVAQSPRYKITEKSQAVAFWCDPISGHATLYWYRQILGQGPELLVQFQDESVVDDSQLPKDRFSAERLKGVDSTLKIQPAELGDSAMYLCASSPGGQGIFGEQFFGPGTRLTVL.

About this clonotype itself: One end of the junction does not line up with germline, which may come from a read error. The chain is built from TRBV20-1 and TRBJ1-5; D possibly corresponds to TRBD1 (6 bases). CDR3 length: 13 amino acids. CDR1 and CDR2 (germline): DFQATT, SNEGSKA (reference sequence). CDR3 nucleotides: TGCAGTGCTAGAGCAGGGGTTGATCAGCCCCGGCATTTT. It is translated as CSARAGVDQPRHF.

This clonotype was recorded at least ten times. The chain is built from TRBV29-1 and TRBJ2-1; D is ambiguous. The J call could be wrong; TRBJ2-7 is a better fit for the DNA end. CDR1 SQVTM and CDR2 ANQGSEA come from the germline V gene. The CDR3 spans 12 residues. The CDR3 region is CSVVSSYNEQYF. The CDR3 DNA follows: TGCAGCGTTGTAAGCTCCTACAATGAGCAGTACTTC.

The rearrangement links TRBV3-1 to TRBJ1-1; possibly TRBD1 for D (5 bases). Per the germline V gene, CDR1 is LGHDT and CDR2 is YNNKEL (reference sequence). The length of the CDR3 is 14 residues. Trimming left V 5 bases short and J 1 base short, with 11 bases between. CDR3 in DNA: TGTGCCAGCAGCGAAAGGGGAGGGAACACTGAAGCTTTCTTT. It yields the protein CASSERGGNTEAFF.

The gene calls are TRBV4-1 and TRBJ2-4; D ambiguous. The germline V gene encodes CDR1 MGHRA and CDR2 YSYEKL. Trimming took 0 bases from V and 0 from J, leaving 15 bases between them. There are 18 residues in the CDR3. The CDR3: CASSQDSGEPQAKNIQYF. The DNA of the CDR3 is TGCGCCAGCAGCCAAGATTCAGGAGAGCCTCAAGCCAAAAACATTCAGTACTTC.

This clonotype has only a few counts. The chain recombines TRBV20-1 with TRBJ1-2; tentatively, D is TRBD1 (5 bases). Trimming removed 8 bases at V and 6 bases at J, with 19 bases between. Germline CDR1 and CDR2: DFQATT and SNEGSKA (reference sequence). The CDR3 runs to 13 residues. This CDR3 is CSLGRPGENGYTF. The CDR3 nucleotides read TGCAGTCTGGGGCGGCCCGGGGAGAATGGCTACACCTTC.

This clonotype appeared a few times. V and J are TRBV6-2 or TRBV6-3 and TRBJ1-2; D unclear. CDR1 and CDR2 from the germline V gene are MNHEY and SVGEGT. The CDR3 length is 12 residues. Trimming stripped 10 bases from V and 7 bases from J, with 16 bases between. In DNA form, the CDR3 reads TGTGCCAACAATCTGAGGAGCTTTGGCTACACCTTC. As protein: CANNLRSFGYTF.

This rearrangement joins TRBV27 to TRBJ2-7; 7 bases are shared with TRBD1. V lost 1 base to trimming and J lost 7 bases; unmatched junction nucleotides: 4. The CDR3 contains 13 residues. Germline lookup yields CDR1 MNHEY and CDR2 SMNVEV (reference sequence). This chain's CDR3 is CASSLWTGWEQYF. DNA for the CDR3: TGTGCCAGCAGTTTATGGACAGGCTGGGAGCAGTACTTC.

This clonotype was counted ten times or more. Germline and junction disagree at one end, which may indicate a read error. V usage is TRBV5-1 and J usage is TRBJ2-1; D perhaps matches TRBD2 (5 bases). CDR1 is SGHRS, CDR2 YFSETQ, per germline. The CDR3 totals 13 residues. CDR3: CASSPGSYNEQFF. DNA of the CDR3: TGTGCCAGCAGCCCGGGGAGCTACAATGAGCAGTTCTTC. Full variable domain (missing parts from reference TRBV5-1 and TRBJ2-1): KAGVTQTPRYLIKTRGQQVTLSCSPISGHRSVSWYQQTPGQGLQFLFEYFSETQRNKGNFPGRFSGRQFSNSRSEMNVSTLELGDSALYLCASSPGSYNEQFFGPGTRLTVL.

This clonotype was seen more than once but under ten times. The CDR3 nucleotides are TGTGCCAGCAGCGCCCTGCCCAGGGAAAGTAATGAAAAACTGTTTTTT. Translated: CASSALPRESNEKLFF. The rearrangement links TRBV7-8 to TRBJ1-4; perhaps TRBD1 as D (5 bases). V lost 5 bases and J 4 bases, leaving 17 bases between the germline ends. Germline CDR1 SGHVS, CDR2 FQNEAQ. The CDR3 runs 16 residues.